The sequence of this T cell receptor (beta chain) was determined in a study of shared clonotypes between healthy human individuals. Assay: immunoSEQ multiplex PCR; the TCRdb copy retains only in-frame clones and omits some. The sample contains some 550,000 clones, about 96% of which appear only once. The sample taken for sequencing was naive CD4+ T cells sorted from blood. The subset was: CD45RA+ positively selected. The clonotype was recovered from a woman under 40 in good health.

The CDR3 here is CASSLLWQNVEYGYTF. In DNA, the CDR3 is TGTGCCAGCAGTTTATTGTGGCAGAACGTGGAGTATGGCTACACCTTC. The chain links TRBV28 to TRBJ1-2; D is undetermined. The V gene lost 1 base and the J gene lost 5 bases, with 17 bases spanning the gap. The CDR3 loop spans 16 amino acids. CDR1 MDHEN and CDR2 SYDVKM come from the germline V gene.